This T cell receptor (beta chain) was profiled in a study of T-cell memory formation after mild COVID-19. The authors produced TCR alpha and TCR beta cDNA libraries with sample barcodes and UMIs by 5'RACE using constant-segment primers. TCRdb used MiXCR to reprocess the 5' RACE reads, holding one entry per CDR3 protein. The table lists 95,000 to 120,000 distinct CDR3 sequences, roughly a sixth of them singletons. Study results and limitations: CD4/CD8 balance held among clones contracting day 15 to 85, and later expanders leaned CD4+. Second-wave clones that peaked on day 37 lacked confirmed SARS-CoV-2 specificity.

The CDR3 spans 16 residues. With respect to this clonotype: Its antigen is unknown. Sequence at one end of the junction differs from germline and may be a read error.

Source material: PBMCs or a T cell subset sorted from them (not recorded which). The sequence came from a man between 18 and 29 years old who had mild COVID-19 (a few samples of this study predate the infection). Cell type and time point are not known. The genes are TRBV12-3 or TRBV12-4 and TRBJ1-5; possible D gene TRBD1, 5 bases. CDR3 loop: CASSLGLGGADQTQHF. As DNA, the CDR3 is TGTGCCAGCAGTTTAGGCCTCGGAGGGGCAGATCAGACCCAGCATTTT.